This T cell receptor beta chain derives from a study of shared clonotypes between healthy human individuals. Across the study: Donors, aged 18 to 49, were a couple of women and a few men.

Overall study results and limits: Generation probabilities were higher for clonotypes shared across all four sorted-subset donors than for unshared ones. Enrolling few donors narrowed the genetic and exposure-history diversity that was represented.

As concerns this clone: Its antigen is unidentified.

The assay ran at deep level. Method: immunoSEQ multiplex PCR; TCRdb's copy keeps in-frame clones and lacks some. The sample has roughly 1,600,000 clones; approximately 98.5% are singletons. Sequencing input: naive CD4+ T cells sorted from blood. The subset here: CD45RA+ positively selected. This clonotype originated in a man in his thirties or forties in good health.

This CDR3 is CASSLTGILQETQYF. In DNA, the CDR3 is TGCGCCAGCAGCTTGACCGGGATCCTACAAGAGACCCAGTACTTC. The chain recombines TRBV5-1 with TRBJ2-5; D is perhaps TRBD2 (5 bases). CDR3 length: 15 residues. Trimming removed 1 base at V and 2 bases at J, with 12 bases between. The germline gives CDR1 SGHRS, CDR2 YFSETQ.